This is a list of T cell receptor beta chains from one sample in a study of yellow fever vaccine responses in identical twins. TCRdb used MiXCR to reprocess the RT-PCR reads, holding one entry per CDR3 protein. The sample records around 17,000 distinct CDR3 sequences, 82% being singletons. Here the sequenced sample was T cells from blood (PBMCs), unsorted or a sorted subset (not recorded which), taken before or after yellow fever vaccination (not recorded which). The origin of the receptors is a woman aged 18-29 years who received the yellow fever vaccine. CDR3s include the opening cysteine and the closing phenylalanine or tryptophan. A D gene is named only where the DNA matches it firmly. Not every row has a clone size; where given, it reads once, few, many or a size class.

V gene: TRBV5-1
D gene: NA
J gene: TRBJ2-7
clone size: NA
CDR3 DNA: TGCGCCAGCAGCTCAGGACAGAATTTTTACGAGCAGTACTTC
CDR3 protein: CASSSGQNFYEQYF

V gene: TRBV5-4
D gene: TRBD1
J gene: TRBJ2-7
clone size: few
CDR3 DNA: TGTGCCAGCAGCTTGGGACAGGGGTCGGGTGAGCAGTACTTC
CDR3 protein: CASSLGQGSGEQYF

V gene: TRBV14
D gene: NA
J gene: TRBJ1-4
clone size: NA
CDR3 DNA: TGTGCCAGCAGCCATGGACGGAGGGCGGTCGAAAAACTGTTTTTT
CDR3 protein: CASSHGRRAVEKLFF

V gene: TRBV4-2
D gene: TRBD1
J gene: TRBJ2-7
clone size: NA
CDR3 DNA: TGTGCCAGCAGCCAAGATACCGGGACAGGGTCCTACGAGCAGTACTTC
CDR3 protein: CASSQDTGTGSYEQYF

V gene: TRBV19
D gene: NA
J gene: TRBJ2-1
clone size: NA
CDR3 DNA: TGTGCCAGTAGGCCTCAGGGGGGCTTTTACAATGAGCAGTTCTTC
CDR3 protein: CASRPQGGFYNEQFF

V gene: TRBV20-1
D gene: NA
J gene: TRBJ2-3
clone size: NA
CDR3 DNA: TGCAGTGCTAGGAGCACAGATACGCAGTATTTT
CDR3 protein: CSARSTDTQYF

V gene: TRBV30
D gene: TRBD1
J gene: TRBJ2-2
clone size: NA
CDR3 DNA: TGTGCCCGGGGACAGGCCTATGGGGCCGGGGAGCTGTTTTTT
CDR3 protein: CARGQAYGAGELFF

V gene: TRBV5-5
D gene: NA
J gene: TRBJ2-3
clone size: NA
CDR3 DNA: TGTGCCAGCAGCTTGGAGCCAGGATACACAGATACGCAGTATTTT
CDR3 protein: CASSLEPGYTDTQYF

V gene: TRBV5-1
D gene: TRBD1
J gene: TRBJ2-7
clone size: NA
CDR3 DNA: TGCGCCAGCAGCGAGACAGGGGGTGTCTCCTACGAGCAGTACTTC
CDR3 protein: CASSETGGVSYEQYF

V gene: TRBV4-1
D gene: NA
J gene: TRBJ2-1
clone size: NA
CDR3 DNA: TGCGCCAGCAGCCAAGAATATGAGCAGTTCTTC
CDR3 protein: CASSQEYEQFF

V gene: TRBV12-3/TRBV12-4
D gene: TRBD1
J gene: TRBJ2-7
clone size: NA
CDR3 DNA: TGTGCCAGCAGTTTAAGGGGGACAGGGGGCTCCTACGAGCAGTACTTC
CDR3 protein: CASSLRGTGGSYEQYF

V gene: TRBV7-2
D gene: NA
J gene: TRBJ2-2
clone size: once
CDR3 DNA: TGTGCCAGCAGCTCCACCGGGGAGCTGTTTTTT
CDR3 protein: CASSSTGELFF

V gene: TRBV11-1
D gene: TRBD2
J gene: TRBJ2-1
clone size: few
CDR3 DNA: TGTGCCAGCAGCCCCAGCGGGGGGCACAATGAGCAGTTCTTC
CDR3 protein: CASSPSGGHNEQFF

V gene: TRBV29-1
D gene: TRBD2
J gene: TRBJ2-7
clone size: NA
CDR3 DNA: TGCAGCGCTTGGACTAGCGGGAGGCTCTCCTACGAGCAGTACTTC
CDR3 protein: CSAWTSGRLSYEQYF

V gene: TRBV20-1
D gene: NA
J gene: TRBJ1-2
clone size: once
CDR3 DNA: TGCAGTGCTAGAGAGATCGGGCCCGGCTACACCTTC
CDR3 protein: CSAREIGPGYTF

V gene: TRBV7-9
D gene: TRBD1
J gene: TRBJ2-1
clone size: NA
CDR3 DNA: TGTGCCAGCAGCTCCATCCAGGCGGGGACAGGGAACAATGAGCAGTTCTTC
CDR3 protein: CASSSIQAGTGNNEQFF

V gene: TRBV24-1
D gene: NA
J gene: TRBJ1-2
clone size: once
CDR3 DNA: TGTGCCACCAGTGATTCCCTTGTGTTTGGCTACACCTTC
CDR3 protein: CATSDSLVFGYTF

V gene: TRBV27
D gene: NA
J gene: TRBJ2-7
clone size: NA
CDR3 DNA: TGTGCCAGCCCCAAGGGCCACTACGAGCAGTACTTC
CDR3 protein: CASPKGHYEQYF

V gene: TRBV3-1
D gene: NA
J gene: TRBJ2-2
clone size: NA
CDR3 DNA: TGTGCCAGCAGCCAAGGGGCAGGGACGAACACCGGGGAGCTGTTTTTT
CDR3 protein: CASSQGAGTNTGELFF

V gene: TRBV10-2
D gene: NA
J gene: TRBJ2-1
clone size: NA
CDR3 DNA: TGCGCCAGCAGTGACCGGACTCTCCCAACGGGCAATGAGCAGTTCTTC
CDR3 protein: CASSDRTLPTGNEQFF

V gene: TRBV20-1
D gene: TRBD1
J gene: TRBJ2-5
clone size: NA
CDR3 DNA: TGCAGTGCTAGAGATCTAGGACAGGGGCTAGAGACCCAGTACTTC
CDR3 protein: CSARDLGQGLETQYF

V gene: TRBV29-1
D gene: NA
J gene: TRBJ1-1
clone size: NA
CDR3 DNA: TGCAGCGTCCTTCGGGGGATGAACACTGAAGCTTTCTTT
CDR3 protein: CSVLRGMNTEAFF